A single sample gave rise to the 11 T cell receptor beta chains below, sequenced in a study of cytomegalovirus exposure and HLA in healthy donors. The PCR had 60 Vbeta and 13 Jbeta primers. This table comes from immunoSEQ multiplex PCR, and its TCRdb copy is limited to in-frame clones, with some not included. The table includes approximately 210,000 clones, 65% to 80% detected once. The source material was PBMCs. Receptors originate from a woman in her thirties or forties in good health and CMV-seronegative.

V usage is TRBV2 and J usage is TRBJ2-1, with 10 bases lining up with TRBD2. The V segment lost 6 bases and the J segment 3 bases; nucleotides outside the gene matches: 5. CDR1 and CDR2 (germline): SNHLY, FYNNEI. CDR3 size: 15 residues. The CDR3 region is CASSQRTSGYNEQFF. The CDR3 DNA reads TGTGCCAGCAGCCAGCGGACTAGCGGCTACAATGAGCAGTTCTTC.

The CDR3 DNA is TGTGCCAGCAGCGTCGGGACAGTCAACACTGAAGCTTTCTTT. Its protein is CASSVGTVNTEAFF. The J gene is TRBJ1-1, the V gene TRBV5-6; 7 bases match TRBD1. The CDR3 is 14 amino acids. Germline V gene lookup returns CDR1 SGHDT and CDR2 YYEEEE. The V gene end was trimmed by 4 bases and the J gene end by 2 bases; junction bases not matched to a gene: 5. Variable domain in full (rest from reference TRBV5-6 and TRBJ1-1): DAGVTQSPTHLIKTRGQQVTLRCSPKSGHDTVSWYQQALGQGPQFIFQYYEEEERQRGNFPDRFSGHQFPNYSSELNVNALLLGDSALYLCASSVGTVNTEAFFGQGTRLTVV.

The chain recombines TRBV10-3 with TRBJ1-1; a possible D gene is TRBD1 (6 bases). Germline loops: CDR1 ENHRY, CDR2 SYGVKD. The CDR3 is 15 residues long. Between the trimmed V and J ends, which lost 6 bases and 4 bases, there was a span of 18 bases. CDR3 sequence (DNA): TGTGCCATCAGAGAAGGACAGCCCTTCGGCACTGAAGCTTTCTTT. This translates into CAIREGQPFGTEAFF.

V gene TRBV20-1 combines with J gene TRBJ2-1; D gene ambiguous. V shed 0 bases and J shed 9 bases, with 6 bases lying between them. The CDR3 extends over 11 amino acids. Germline CDR1 DFQATT, CDR2 SNEGSKA (reference sequence). CDR3 amino acids: CSARDDTEQFF. CDR3 nucleotide sequence: TGCAGTGCTAGAGATGACACTGAGCAGTTCTTC.

The chain uses TRBV27 and TRBJ1-1; 8 bases match TRBD1. The V gene end was trimmed by 6 bases and the J gene end by 5 bases; junction bases not matched to a gene: 11. The V gene's germline CDR1 is MNHEY and CDR2 SMNVEV (reference sequence). The CDR3 totals 15 residues. The CDR3 region has the DNA TGTGCCAGCAGCCCTCACGGCAGGGGGCAAACTGAAGCTTTCTTT. It codes for CASSPHGRGQTEAFF.

The genes are TRBV20-1 and TRBJ2-7, with D tentatively TRBD2 (5 bases). The CDR3 length is 11 residues. CDR1 DFQATT and CDR2 SNEGSKA come from the germline V gene (reference sequence). Trimming took off 8 bases at V and 10 bases at J, with 18 bases between the two ends. The CDR3 sequence: CSTGEGGRQYF. DNA of the CDR3: TGCAGTACCGGGGAAGGCGGCCGACAGTACTTC.

The chain has TRBV10-2 and TRBJ1-1; D gene uncertain. The CDR3 is made up of 15 amino acids. Germline CDR1 is WSHSY and CDR2 is SAAADI. V shed 1 base and J shed 0 bases, with 9 bases lying between them. CDR3 sequence reads: CASSELEGVNTEAFF. CDR3 in DNA: TGCGCCAGCAGTGAGTTGGAAGGAGTGAACACTGAAGCTTTCTTT.

This chain connects TRBV7-2 to TRBJ2-1; 12 nucleotides match TRBD2. CDR1 is SGHTA and CDR2 is FQGNSA in the germline V gene. The CDR3 totals 17 residues. V was pared by 3 bases and J by 8 bases, with 11 bases of the junction left unmatched. Here the CDR3 DNA reads TGTGCCAGCAGCTTGGACGGGACTAGCGGGTCCAACTATGAGCAGTTCTTC. Encoded protein: CASSLDGTSGSNYEQFF.

This chain joins TRBV9 and TRBJ2-5, with 9 bases fitting TRBD2. Germline V gene lookup returns CDR1 SGDLS and CDR2 YYNGEE. Germline trimming cut 4 bases from V and 3 bases from J; bases unmatched to any gene: 10. The CDR3 spans 16 residues. The CDR3 reads CASSLGGRAWEETQYF. CDR3 DNA: TGTGCCAGCAGCTTAGGCGGGAGGGCCTGGGAAGAGACCCAGTACTTC.

The chain is built from TRBV23-1 and TRBJ2-7; D not certain. TRBV23-1 is sorted into the ORF group, with uncertain function. Trimming pared 0 bases from V and 7 bases from J, leaving 25 bases between. This CDR3 has 18 amino acids. In DNA, the CDR3 is TGCGCCAGCAGTCAATCGAACCACCCCGAGGTAGGGTCCTGGGAGCAGTACGTC. Translation gives CASSQSNHPEVGSWEQYV.

This clone was observed a few times. CDR3 residues: CASSYPGLALDNEQFF. For the CDR3, the DNA is TGTGCCAGCAGTTACCCGGGACTAGCGCTTGACAATGAGCAGTTCTTC. The rearrangement links TRBV6-5 to TRBJ2-1; TRBD2 agrees at 10 bases. There are 16 residues in the CDR3. The ends lost 2 bases at V and 5 bases at J; junction bases unmatched: 6. Looked up from germline, CDR1 is MNHEY and CDR2 is SVGAGI.